The following is a TCR beta chain sequence with its context. This entry comes from a study of blood T cell repertoires in COVID-19. Study-level information: PBMCs, B-cell-depleted T cells, or T cells were the source of the cDNA or gDNA that made up the material.

Clones were read by immunoSEQ multiplex PCR, and TCRdb kept only the in-frame ones, dropping some. The sample has under 140,000 clones, around four fifths seen once. Germline V gene data show CDR1 as SNHLY and CDR2 as FYNNEI. V was trimmed by 2 bases and J by 0 bases, leaving 7 bases between them. This CDR3 has 15 residues. Specimen: peripheral blood. The chain couples TRBV2 to TRBJ1-4; no clear D gene. The TCR originated in a woman aged 55-69 years with acute or convalescent COVID-19. CDR3 bases: TGTGCCAGCAGTGAACGCCAGGCAACTAATGAAAAACTGTTTTTT. This sequence encodes CASSERQATNEKLFF.